Listed below are T cell receptor beta chains from one sample, sequenced in a study of blood T cell repertoires in COVID-19. Profiling relied on immunoSEQ multiplex PCR, and the TCRdb table lists in-frame clones only, not all of them. The sample has 200,000 to 300,000 clones; roughly nine tenths are singletons. The material sequenced was peripheral blood. The receptors were gathered from a man aged 55 to 70 who had recovered from COVID-19. Both conserved end residues are part of each CDR3. The order of the fields is V gene, clone size, D gene, J gene, CDR3 DNA, CDR3 protein. A D gene is named only where the DNA matches it firmly. Clone size is shown for a subset of rows, as once, few, many or a class of expanded clone.

>TRBV6-4|once|NA|TRBJ1-1
TGTGCCAGCAGTGAGGATGGAGGGGACGTCAACACTGAAGCTTTCTTT
CASSEDGGDVNTEAFF
>TRBV24-1|few|TRBD1|TRBJ1-4
TGTGCCACCAGTGTCAATGGGGACAGTGAAAAACTGTTTTTT
CATSVNGDSEKLFF
>TRBV28|NA|TRBD1|TRBJ1-3
TGTGCCAGCACCTCTTACACAGGGGGTGGAAACACCATATATTTT
CASTSYTGGGNTIYF
>TRBV6-1|NA|TRBD2|TRBJ2-1
TGTGCCAGCAGTGAAGCGCTTCTGAGAATTAGCGGGGGTGCTTACAATGAGCAGTTCTTC
CASSEALLRISGGAYNEQFF
>TRBV7-9|NA|NA|TRBJ2-7
TGTGCCAGCAGCTCTGTAGCAGGGTACGAGCAGTACTTC
CASSSVAGYEQYF
>TRBV5-1|NA|NA|TRBJ2-3
TGCGCCAGCAGCCCGGGGCGGGGTAACACAGATACGCAGTATTTT
CASSPGRGNTDTQYF
>TRBV3-1/TRBV3-2|once|TRBD2|TRBJ2-3
TGTGCCAGCAGCCAAGCCCTATTAGGGACTAGCGGCACAGATACGCAGTATTTT
CASSQALLGTSGTDTQYF
>TRBV5-1|NA|NA|TRBJ2-4
TGCGCCAGCAGCTTGGAGGGAGTGGACATTCAGTACTTC
CASSLEGVDIQYF
>TRBV6-1|NA|TRBD2|TRBJ2-4
TGTGCCAGCAGTGGACTAGCGGGGGATCGACGGGCCAAAAACATTCAGTACTTC
CASSGLAGDRRAKNIQYF
>TRBV12-3/TRBV12-4|NA|NA|TRBJ2-1
TGTGCCAGCAGTTTAACTACCAACAATGAGCAGTTCTTC
CASSLTTNNEQFF
>TRBV21-1|few|NA|TRBJ1-3
TGTGCCAGCAGCAAAAGGGTCGAACAGGGCTCTGGAAACACCATATATTTT
CASSKRVEQGSGNTIYF
>TRBV14|few|NA|TRBJ2-2
TGTGCCAGCAGCCCTCTTGGCAGGGAGAACACCGGGGAGCTGTTTTTT
CASSPLGRENTGELFF
>TRBV10-3|NA|TRBD1|TRBJ2-1
TGTGCCATCAGTGGCCCTCCGGCAGGGGGCGAGGGTGAGCAGTTCTTC
CAISGPPAGGEGEQFF
>TRBV6-5|NA|TRBD2|TRBJ2-3
TGTGCCAGCAGTTACGGGCGGGGGGTGGCAGATACGCAGTATTTT
CASSYGRGVADTQYF
>TRBV7-2|NA|TRBD1|TRBJ1-6
TGTGCCAGCAGCGCCGGGACAGCCCCTCCCCTCCACTTT
CASSAGTAPPLHF
>TRBV7-8|NA|NA|TRBJ2-5
TGTGCCAGCAGCTTAGCCCGGGAAGTGAGGGCCCAGTACTTC
CASSLAREVRAQYF
>TRBV19|NA|TRBD2|TRBJ2-1
TGTGCCAGTAGTAGAGCCGCTAGCGGGGGGGCCAGAGAGCAGTTCTTC
CASSRAASGGAREQFF
>TRBV25-1|NA|TRBD2|TRBJ2-3
TGTGCCAGCAGAGTAGCGGGGGAGCTCACAGATACGCAGTATTTT
CASRVAGELTDTQYF
>TRBV27|NA|TRBD2|TRBJ2-1
TGTGCCAGCAGTCTGACTAGCGGCCACTACAATGAGCAGTTCTTC
CASSLTSGHYNEQFF
>TRBV20-1|NA|NA|TRBJ2-7
TGCAGTGCTAGTAAAGGGTCCGGGAACGAGCAGTACTTC
CSASKGSGNEQYF
>TRBV6-5|NA|NA|TRBJ1-5
TGTGCCAGCACCTTAACGGACACGGGTCAGCCCCAGCATTTT
CASTLTDTGQPQHF
>TRBV6-1|NA|NA|TRBJ2-2
TGTGCCAGCAGTGAGCAGACCGGGGAGCTGTTTTTT
CASSEQTGELFF
>TRBV11-3|NA|NA|TRBJ2-1
TGTGCCAGCAGCCGGGACACCCTCTACAATGAGCAGTTCTTC
CASSRDTLYNEQFF
>TRBV19|NA|NA|TRBJ1-1
TGTGCCAGTAGCTTGGACATGTGGAACACTGAAGCTTTCTTT
CASSLDMWNTEAFF
>TRBV18|NA|NA|TRBJ1-2
TGTGCCAGCTCACCACCTTACAGGAGCAACTATGGCTACACCTTC
CASSPPYRSNYGYTF
>TRBV4-2|NA|TRBD2|TRBJ2-3
TGTGCCAGCAGCCGTAACGCCGGGACTAGCGGGGGGGCCTATAGTCAGTATTTT
CASSRNAGTSGGAYSQYF
>TRBV12-5|NA|NA|TRBJ1-1
TGTGCTAGTGACCCCGACAGGTTGGGCACTGAAGCTTTCTTT
CASDPDRLGTEAFF
>TRBV6-4|NA|TRBD1|TRBJ1-6
TGTGCCAGCGGGACAGGGAACTCACCCCTCCACTTT
CASGTGNSPLHF
>TRBV5-1|NA|NA|TRBJ1-2
TGCGCCAGCAGCCCCGCGGGGAGTCAGAACTATGGCTACACCTTC
CASSPAGSQNYGYTF
>TRBV4-2|NA|TRBD2|TRBJ2-2
TGTGCCAGCAGCCCTTACACGAGGCTAGCGGAGAACACCGGGGAGCTGTTTTTT
CASSPYTRLAENTGELFF
>TRBV9|many|TRBD1|TRBJ1-3
TGTGCCAGCAGCGCAGGGACTGGATCCTTGGACAGGGGTGGAAACACCATATATTTT
CASSAGTGSLDRGGNTIYF
>TRBV5-1|NA|NA|TRBJ2-3
TGCGCCAGCAGCCCGGGACTGAGCACAGATACGCAGTATTTT
CASSPGLSTDTQYF
>TRBV12-3/TRBV12-4|NA|TRBD1|TRBJ1-2
TGTGCCAGCAGTAGACAGGGGAGGGGCTACACCTTC
CASSRQGRGYTF
>TRBV10-1|NA|TRBD2|TRBJ2-2
TGCGCCAGCAGCCGGACTAGCGGGGGGGCCGGCACCGGGGAGCTGTTTTTT
CASSRTSGGAGTGELFF
>TRBV6-5|NA|TRBD1|TRBJ2-2
TGTGCCAGCAGACGGACAGGGCCGACCGGGGAGCTGTTTTTT
CASRRTGPTGELFF
>TRBV7-9|NA|NA|TRBJ1-3
TGTGCCAGCAGCCAAATGGGAAACACCATATATTTT
CASSQMGNTIYF
>TRBV5-1|NA|NA|TRBJ1-5
TGCGCCAGCAGCTTAGATCGGGGTCAGCCCCAGCATTTT
CASSLDRGQPQHF
>TRBV11-3|NA|TRBD1|TRBJ2-3
TGTGCCAGCAGCACCTCGACAGGGTCCTCCACAGATACGCAGTATTTT
CASSTSTGSSTDTQYF
>TRBV3-1/TRBV3-2|NA|TRBD1|TRBJ1-1
TGTGCCAGCAGCCAGACAGGGGAAGCTTTCTTT
CASSQTGEAFF
>TRBV6-1|NA|NA|TRBJ1-2
TGTGCCAGCAGTGAGGCTAGGGCGGGCGGCTACACCTTC
CASSEARAGGYTF